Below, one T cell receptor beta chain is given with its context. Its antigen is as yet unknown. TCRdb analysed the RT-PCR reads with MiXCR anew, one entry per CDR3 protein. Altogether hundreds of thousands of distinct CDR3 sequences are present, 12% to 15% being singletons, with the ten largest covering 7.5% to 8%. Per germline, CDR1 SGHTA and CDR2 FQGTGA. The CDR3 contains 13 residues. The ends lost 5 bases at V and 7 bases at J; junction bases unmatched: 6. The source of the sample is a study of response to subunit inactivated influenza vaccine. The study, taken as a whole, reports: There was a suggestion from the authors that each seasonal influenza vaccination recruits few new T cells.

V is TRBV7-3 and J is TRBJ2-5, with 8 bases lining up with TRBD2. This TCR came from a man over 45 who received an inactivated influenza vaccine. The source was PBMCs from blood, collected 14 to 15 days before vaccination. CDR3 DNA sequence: TGTGCCAGCAGCATCAAGCGGGAGACGACCCAGTACTTC. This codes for CASSIKRETTQYF.